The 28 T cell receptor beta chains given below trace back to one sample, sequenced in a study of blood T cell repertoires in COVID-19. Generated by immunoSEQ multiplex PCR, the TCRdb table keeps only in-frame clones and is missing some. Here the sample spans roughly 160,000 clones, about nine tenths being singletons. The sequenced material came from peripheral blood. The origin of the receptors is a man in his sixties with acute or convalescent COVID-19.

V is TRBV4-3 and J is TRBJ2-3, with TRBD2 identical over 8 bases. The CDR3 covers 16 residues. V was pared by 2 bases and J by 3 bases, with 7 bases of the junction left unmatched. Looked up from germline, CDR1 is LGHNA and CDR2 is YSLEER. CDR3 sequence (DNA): TGCGCCAGCAGCCAAAACTCGGGACTAGGTACAGATACGCAGTATTTT. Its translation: CASSQNSGLGTDTQYF.

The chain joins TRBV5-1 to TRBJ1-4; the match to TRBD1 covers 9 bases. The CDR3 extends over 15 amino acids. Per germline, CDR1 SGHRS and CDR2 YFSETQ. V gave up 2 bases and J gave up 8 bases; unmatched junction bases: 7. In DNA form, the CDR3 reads TGCGCCAGCAGCTTTACAGGGGGCGGAAAGGAAAAACTGTTTTTT. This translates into CASSFTGGGKEKLFF. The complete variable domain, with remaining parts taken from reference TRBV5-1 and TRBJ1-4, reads KAGVTQTPRYLIKTRGQQVTLSCSPISGHRSVSWYQQTPGQGLQFLFEYFSETQRNKGNFPGRFSGRQFSNSRSEMNVSTLELGDSALYLCASSFTGGGKEKLFFGSGTQLSVL.

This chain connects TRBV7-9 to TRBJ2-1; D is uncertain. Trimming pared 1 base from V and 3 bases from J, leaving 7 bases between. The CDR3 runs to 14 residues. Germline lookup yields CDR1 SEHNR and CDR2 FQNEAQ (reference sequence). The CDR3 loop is CASSLVQLYNEQFF. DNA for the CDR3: TGTGCCAGCAGCTTAGTACAGCTCTACAATGAGCAGTTCTTC.

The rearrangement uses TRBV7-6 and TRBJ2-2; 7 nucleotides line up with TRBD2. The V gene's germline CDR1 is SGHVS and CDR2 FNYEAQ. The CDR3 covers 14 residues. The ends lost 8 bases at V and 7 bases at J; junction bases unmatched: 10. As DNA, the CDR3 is TGTGCCAGCGGTAGCGGGCGAGAAGGCGGGGAGCTGTTTTTT. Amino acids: CASGSGREGGELFF.

As DNA, the CDR3 is TGTGCCAGCAGATCTAACAGGGCTGCTAACTATGGCTACACCTTC. This sequence encodes CASRSNRAANYGYTF. The chain employs TRBV6-5 and TRBJ1-2; D might be TRBD1 (6 bases). V gave up 6 bases and J gave up 0 bases, with 14 bases separating them. Germline V gives CDR1 MNHEY, CDR2 SVGAGI. This CDR3 is built from 15 residues.

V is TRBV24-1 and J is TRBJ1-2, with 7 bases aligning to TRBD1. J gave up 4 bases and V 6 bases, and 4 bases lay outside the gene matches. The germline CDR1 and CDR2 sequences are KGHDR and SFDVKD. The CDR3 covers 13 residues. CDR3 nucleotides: TGTGCCACCAGTCGGGAGGGGGCCTATGGCTACACCTTC. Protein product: CATSREGAYGYTF.

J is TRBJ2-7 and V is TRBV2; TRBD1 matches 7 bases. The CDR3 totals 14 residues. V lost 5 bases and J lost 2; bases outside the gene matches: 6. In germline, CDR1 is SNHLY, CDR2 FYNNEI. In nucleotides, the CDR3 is TGTGCCAGCAGTCTCAGGGGGTTGGCCTACGAGCAGTACTTC. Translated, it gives CASSLRGLAYEQYF.

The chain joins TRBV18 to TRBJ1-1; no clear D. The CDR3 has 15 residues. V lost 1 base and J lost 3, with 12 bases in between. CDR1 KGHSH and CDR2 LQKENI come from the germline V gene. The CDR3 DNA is TGTGCCAGCTCACCACTGATGGGGAGGGACACTGAAGCTTTCTTT. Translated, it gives CASSPLMGRDTEAFF.

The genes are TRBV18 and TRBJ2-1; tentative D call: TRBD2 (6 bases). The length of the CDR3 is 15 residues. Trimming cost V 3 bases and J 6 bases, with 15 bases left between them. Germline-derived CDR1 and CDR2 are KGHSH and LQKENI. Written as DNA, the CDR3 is TGTGCCAGCTCACCCGGCGGGACTTCGAGCAATGAGCAGTTCTTC. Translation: CASSPGGTSSNEQFF.

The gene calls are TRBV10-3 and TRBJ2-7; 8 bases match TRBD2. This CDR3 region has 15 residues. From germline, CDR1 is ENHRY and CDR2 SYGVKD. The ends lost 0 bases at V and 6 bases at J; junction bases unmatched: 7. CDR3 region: CAISESLAGTVEQYF. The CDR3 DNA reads TGTGCCATCAGTGAGTCCTTAGCGGGAACCGTCGAGCAGTACTTC.

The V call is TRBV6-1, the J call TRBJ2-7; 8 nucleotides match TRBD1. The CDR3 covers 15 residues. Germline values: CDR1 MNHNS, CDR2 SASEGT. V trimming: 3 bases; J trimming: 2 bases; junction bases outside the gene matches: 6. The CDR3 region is CASSEPGQGPYEQYV. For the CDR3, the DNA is TGTGCCAGCAGTGAGCCAGGACAGGGTCCCTACGAGCAGTACGTC.

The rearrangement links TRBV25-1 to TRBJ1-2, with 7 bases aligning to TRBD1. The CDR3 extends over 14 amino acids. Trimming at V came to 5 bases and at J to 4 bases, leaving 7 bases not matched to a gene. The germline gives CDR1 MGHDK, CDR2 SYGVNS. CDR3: CASSKRGGSYGYTF. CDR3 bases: TGTGCCAGCAGTAAGCGAGGGGGCAGCTATGGCTACACCTTC.

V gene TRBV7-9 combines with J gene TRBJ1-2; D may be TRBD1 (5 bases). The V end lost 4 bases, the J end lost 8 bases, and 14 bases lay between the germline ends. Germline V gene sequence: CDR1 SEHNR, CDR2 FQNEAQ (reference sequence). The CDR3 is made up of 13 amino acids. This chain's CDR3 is CASSSLGGDGYTF. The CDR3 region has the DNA TGTGCCAGCAGCTCGCTTGGAGGGGACGGCTACACCTTC.

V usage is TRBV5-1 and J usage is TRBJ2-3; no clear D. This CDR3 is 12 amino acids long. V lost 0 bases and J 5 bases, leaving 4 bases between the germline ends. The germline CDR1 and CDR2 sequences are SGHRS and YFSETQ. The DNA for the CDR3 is TGCGCCAGCAGCTTGGGAGAAGATACGCAGTATTTT. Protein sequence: CASSLGEDTQYF.

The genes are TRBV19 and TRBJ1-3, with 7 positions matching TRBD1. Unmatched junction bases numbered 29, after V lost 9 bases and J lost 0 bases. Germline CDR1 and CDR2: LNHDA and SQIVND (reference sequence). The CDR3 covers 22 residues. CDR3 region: CARFLSVFTGTDLSSSGNTIYF. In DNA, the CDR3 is TGTGCCAGATTCCTTTCAGTTTTTACTGGGACAGATTTATCTAGCTCTGGAAACACCATATATTTT.

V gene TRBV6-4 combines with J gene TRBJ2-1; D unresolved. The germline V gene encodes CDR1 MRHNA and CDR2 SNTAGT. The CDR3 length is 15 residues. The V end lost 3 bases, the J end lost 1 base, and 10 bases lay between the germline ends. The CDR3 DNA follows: TGTGCCAGCAGTGATTCGGCTAGGTCCTACAATGAGCAGTTCTTC. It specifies CASSDSARSYNEQFF.

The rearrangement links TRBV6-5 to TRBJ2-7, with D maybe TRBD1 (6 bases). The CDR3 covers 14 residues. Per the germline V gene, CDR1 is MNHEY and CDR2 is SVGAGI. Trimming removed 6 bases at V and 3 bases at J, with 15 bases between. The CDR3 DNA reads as TGTGCCAGCAGCCGACAGGTTTTGGGCTACGAGCAGTACTTC. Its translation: CASSRQVLGYEQYF.

CDR3 bases: TGTGCCAGTAGTATTGGGGGACAGGACTATGGCTACACCTTC. Translated: CASSIGGQDYGYTF. V is TRBV19 and J is TRBJ1-2; 8 nucleotides line up with TRBD1. The CDR3 consists of 14 residues. V lost 3 bases to trimming and J lost 3 bases; unmatched junction nucleotides: 3. Germline CDR1 reads LNHDA; CDR2 reads SQIVND (reference sequence).

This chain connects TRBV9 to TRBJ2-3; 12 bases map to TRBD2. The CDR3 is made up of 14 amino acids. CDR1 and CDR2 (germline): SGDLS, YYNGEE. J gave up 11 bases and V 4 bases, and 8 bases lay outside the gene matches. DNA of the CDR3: TGTGCCAGCAGCCCTAGACTAGCGGGAGAAGTGCAGTATTTT. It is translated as CASSPRLAGEVQYF.

CDR3 residues: CATSDPQVFKQFF. In DNA, the CDR3 is TGTGCCACCAGTGACCCACAAGTGTTTAAGCAGTTCTTC. This chain joins TRBV24-1 and TRBJ2-1, with D unclear. V was pared by 4 bases and J by 11 bases, with 14 bases between. Looked up from germline, CDR1 is KGHDR and CDR2 is SFDVKD. CDR3 length: 13 residues.

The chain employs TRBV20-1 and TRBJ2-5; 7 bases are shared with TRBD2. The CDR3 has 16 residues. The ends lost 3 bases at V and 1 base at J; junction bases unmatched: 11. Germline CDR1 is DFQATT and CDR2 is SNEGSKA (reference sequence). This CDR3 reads CSASIPQRELQETQYF. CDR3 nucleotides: TGCAGTGCTAGTATTCCTCAGCGGGAACTCCAAGAGACCCAGTACTTC.

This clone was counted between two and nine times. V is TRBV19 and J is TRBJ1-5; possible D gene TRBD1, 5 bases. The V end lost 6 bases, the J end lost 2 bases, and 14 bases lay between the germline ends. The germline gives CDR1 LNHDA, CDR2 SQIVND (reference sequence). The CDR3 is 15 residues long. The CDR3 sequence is CASRGREVGNQPQHF. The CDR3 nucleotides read TGTGCCAGTAGGGGCAGGGAAGTCGGCAATCAGCCCCAGCATTTT.

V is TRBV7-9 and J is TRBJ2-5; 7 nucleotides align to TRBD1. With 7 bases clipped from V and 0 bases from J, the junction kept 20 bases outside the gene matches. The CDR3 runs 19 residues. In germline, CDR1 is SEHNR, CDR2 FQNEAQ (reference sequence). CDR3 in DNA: TGTGCCAGCACTCTTCTGTGGGCTCCAGACAGGGAGTACCAAGAGACCCAGTACTTC. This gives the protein CASTLLWAPDREYQETQYF.

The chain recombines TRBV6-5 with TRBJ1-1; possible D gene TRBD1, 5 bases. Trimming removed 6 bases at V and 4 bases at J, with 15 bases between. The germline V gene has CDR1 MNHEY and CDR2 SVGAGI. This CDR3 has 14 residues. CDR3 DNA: TGTGCCAGCAGCCATCAGGGAGCGGGCACTGAAGCTTTCTTT. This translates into CASSHQGAGTEAFF.

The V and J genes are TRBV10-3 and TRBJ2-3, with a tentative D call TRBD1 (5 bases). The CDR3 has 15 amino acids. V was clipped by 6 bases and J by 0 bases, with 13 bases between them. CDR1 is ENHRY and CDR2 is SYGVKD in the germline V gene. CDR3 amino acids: CAIRMGAGSTDTQYF. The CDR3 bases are TGTGCCATCAGGATGGGCGCAGGGAGCACAGATACGCAGTATTTT.

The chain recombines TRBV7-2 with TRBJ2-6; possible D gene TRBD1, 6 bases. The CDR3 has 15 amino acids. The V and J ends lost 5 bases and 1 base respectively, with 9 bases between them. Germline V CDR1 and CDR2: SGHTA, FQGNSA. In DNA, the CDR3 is TGTGCCAGCAGCCCGCAGGGGTCTGGGGCCAACGTCCTGACTTTC. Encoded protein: CASSPQGSGANVLTF.

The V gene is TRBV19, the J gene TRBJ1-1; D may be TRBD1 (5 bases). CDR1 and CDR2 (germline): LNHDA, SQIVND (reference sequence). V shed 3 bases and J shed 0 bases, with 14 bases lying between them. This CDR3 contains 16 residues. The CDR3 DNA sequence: TGTGCCAGTAGTATTGTGACAGCCTGGATGAACACTGAAGCTTTCTTT. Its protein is CASSIVTAWMNTEAFF.

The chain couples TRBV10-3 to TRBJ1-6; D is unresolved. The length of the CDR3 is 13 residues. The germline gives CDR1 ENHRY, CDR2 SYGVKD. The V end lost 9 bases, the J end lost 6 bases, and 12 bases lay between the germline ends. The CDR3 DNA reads TGTGCCATGCACGACAAGTTTAATTCACCCCTCCACTTT. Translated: CAMHDKFNSPLHF.